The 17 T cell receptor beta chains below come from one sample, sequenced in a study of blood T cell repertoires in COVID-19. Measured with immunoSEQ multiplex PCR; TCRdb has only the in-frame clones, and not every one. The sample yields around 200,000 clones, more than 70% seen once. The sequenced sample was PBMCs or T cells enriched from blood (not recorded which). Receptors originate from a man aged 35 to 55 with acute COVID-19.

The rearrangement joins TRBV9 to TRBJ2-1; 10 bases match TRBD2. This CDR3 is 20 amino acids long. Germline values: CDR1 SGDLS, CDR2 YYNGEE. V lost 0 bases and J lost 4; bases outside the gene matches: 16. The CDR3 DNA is TGTGCCAGCAGCGTAGAGATGGTGAGACTAGCGGGCGGAACTTACAATGAGCAGTTCTTC. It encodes CASSVEMVRLAGGTYNEQFF.

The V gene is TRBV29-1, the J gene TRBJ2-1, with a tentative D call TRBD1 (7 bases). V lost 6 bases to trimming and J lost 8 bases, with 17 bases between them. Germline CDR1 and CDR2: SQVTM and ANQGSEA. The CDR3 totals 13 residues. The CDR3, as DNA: TGCAGCGTCGTAACTCAGGGGGGAGATGAGCAGTTCTTC. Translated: CSVVTQGGDEQFF.

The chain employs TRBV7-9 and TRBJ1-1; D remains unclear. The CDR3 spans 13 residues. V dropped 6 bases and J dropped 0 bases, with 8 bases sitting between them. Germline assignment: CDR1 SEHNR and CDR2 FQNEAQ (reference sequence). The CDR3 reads CASSPTVNTEAFF. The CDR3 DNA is TGTGCCAGCAGTCCTACAGTGAACACTGAAGCTTTCTTT.

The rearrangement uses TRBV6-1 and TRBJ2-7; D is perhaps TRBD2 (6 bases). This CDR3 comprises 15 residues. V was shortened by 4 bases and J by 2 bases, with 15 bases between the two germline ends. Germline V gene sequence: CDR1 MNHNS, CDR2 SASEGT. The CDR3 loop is CASSVGGKGTYEQYF. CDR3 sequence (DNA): TGTGCCAGCAGTGTGGGAGGTAAGGGGACCTACGAGCAGTACTTC.

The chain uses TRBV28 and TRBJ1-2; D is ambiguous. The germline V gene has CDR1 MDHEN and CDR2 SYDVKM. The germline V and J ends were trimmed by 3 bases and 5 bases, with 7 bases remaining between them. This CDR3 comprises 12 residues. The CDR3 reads CASSFKRYGYTF. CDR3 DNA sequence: TGTGCCAGCAGTTTTAAGAGATATGGCTACACCTTC.

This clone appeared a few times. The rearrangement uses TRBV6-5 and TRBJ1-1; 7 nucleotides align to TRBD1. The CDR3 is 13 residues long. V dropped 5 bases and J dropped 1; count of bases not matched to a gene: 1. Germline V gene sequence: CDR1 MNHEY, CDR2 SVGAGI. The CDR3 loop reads CASSTGENTEAFF. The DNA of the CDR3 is TGTGCCAGCAGTACAGGGGAGAACACTGAAGCTTTCTTT.

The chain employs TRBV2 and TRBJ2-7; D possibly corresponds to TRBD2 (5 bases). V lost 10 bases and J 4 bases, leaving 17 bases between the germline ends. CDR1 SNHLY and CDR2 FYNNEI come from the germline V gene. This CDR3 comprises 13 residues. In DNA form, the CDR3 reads TGTGCCATAAAGTTCTCCGAGGGTTACGAGCAGTACTTC. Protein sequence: CAIKFSEGYEQYF.

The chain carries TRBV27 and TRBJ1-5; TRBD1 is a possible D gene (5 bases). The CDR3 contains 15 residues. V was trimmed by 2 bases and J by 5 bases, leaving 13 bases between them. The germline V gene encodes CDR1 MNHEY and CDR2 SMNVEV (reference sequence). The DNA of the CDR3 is TGTGCCAGCAGTTTAGTGGCAGGGAGGTATCAGCCCCAGCATTTT. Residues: CASSLVAGRYQPQHF.

CDR3 sequence (DNA): TGTGCCTGGAGTGCGGGGGTTGGAGCTTTCTTT. It specifies CAWSAGVGAFF. The chain recombines TRBV30 with TRBJ1-1; TRBD1 might be the D (5 bases). V lost 1 base and J lost 10, with 10 bases in between. This CDR3 is built from 11 residues. Germline V lookup: CDR1 GTSNPN, CDR2 SVGIG (reference sequence).

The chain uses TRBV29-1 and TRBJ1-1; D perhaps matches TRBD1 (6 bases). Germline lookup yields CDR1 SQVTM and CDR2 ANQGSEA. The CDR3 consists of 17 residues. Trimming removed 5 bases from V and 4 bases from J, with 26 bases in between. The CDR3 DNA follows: TGCAGCGTTTCCGGATCAGGAACAGGGATAAGGGGCACTGAAGCTTTCTTT. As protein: CSVSGSGTGIRGTEAFF.

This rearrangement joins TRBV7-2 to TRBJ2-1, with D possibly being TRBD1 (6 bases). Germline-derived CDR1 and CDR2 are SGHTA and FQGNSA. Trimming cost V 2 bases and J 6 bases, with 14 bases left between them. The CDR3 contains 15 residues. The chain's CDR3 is CASSLRDTRPNEQFF. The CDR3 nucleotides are TGTGCCAGCAGCTTACGGGACACCCGACCCAATGAGCAGTTCTTC.

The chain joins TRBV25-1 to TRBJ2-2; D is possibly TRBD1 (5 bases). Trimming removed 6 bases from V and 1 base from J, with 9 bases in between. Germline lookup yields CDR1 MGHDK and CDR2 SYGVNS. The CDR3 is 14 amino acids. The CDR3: CASSDGQNTGELFF. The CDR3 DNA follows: TGTGCCAGCAGCGACGGACAGAACACCGGGGAGCTGTTTTTT.

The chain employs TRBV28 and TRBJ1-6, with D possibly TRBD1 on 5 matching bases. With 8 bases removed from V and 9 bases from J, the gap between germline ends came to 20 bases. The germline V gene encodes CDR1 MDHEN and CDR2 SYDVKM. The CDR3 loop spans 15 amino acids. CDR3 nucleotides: TGTGCCAGCTCCTTTCGCGGCAGGGATGTTTCACCCCTCCACTTT. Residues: CASSFRGRDVSPLHF.

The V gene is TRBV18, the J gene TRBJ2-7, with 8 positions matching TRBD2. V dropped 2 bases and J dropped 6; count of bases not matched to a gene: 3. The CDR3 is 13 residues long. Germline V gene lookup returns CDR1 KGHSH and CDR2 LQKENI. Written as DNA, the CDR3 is TGTGCCAGCTCACCAGGAGCGGGAGTCGAGCAGTACTTC. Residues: CASSPGAGVEQYF.

CDR3 residues: CASSLMGTGVKSAGNTIYF. The DNA for the CDR3 is TGTGCCAGCAGCTTAATGGGGACAGGGGTCAAGTCGGCTGGAAACACCATATATTTT. The chain couples TRBV7-3 to TRBJ1-3; 10 nucleotides match TRBD1. The ends lost 1 base at V and 2 bases at J; junction bases unmatched: 11. The germline CDR1 and CDR2 sequences are SGHTA and FQGTGA. The CDR3 has 19 residues.

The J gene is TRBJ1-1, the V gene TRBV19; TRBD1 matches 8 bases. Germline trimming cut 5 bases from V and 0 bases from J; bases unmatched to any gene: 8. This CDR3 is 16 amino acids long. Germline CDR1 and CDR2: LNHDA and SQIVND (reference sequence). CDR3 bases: TGTGCCAGTAGTTTCCGGGACAGGAGCTTGAACACTGAAGCTTTCTTT. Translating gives CASSFRDRSLNTEAFF. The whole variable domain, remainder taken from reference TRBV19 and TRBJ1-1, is DGGITQSPKYLFRKEGQNVTLSCEQNLNHDAMYWYRQDPGQGLRLIYYSQIVNDFQKGDIAEGYSVSREKKESFPLTVTSAQKNPTAFYLCASSFRDRSLNTEAFFGQGTRLTVV.

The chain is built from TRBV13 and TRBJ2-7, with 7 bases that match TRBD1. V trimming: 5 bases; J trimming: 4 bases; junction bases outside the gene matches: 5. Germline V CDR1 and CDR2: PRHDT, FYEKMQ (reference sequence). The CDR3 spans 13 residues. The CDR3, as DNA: TGTGCCAGCAGCACAGGGACAGCGTACGAGCAGTACTTC. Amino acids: CASSTGTAYEQYF.